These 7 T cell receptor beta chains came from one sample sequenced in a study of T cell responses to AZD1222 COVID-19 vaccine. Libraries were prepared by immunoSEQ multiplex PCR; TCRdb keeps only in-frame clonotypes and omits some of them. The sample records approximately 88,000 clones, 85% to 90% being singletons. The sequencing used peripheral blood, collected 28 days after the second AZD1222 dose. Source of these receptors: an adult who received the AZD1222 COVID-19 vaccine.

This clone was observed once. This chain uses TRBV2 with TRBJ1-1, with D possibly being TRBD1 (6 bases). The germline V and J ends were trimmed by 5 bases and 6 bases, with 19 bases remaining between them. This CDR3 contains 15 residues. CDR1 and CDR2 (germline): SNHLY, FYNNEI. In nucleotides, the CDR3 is TGTGCCAGCAGTTTGAGACAGGTCCAGTCTTCTGAAGCTTTCTTT. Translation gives CASSLRQVQSSEAFF. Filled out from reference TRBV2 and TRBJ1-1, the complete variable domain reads EPEVTQTPSHQVTQMGQEVILRCVPISNHLYFYWYRQILGQKVEFLVSFYNNEISEKSEIFDDQFSVERPDGSNFTLKIRSTKLEDSAMYFCASSLRQVQSSEAFFGQGTRLTVV.

The CDR3 DNA is TGTGCCAGCAGTGGACCACCGGTCGGAGATACGCAGTATTTT. Its translation is CASSGPPVGDTQYF. The chain links TRBV2 to TRBJ2-3; D is uncertain. V was cut by 4 bases and J by 5 bases, with 13 bases left in between. The CDR3 covers 14 residues. Germline values: CDR1 SNHLY, CDR2 FYNNEI.

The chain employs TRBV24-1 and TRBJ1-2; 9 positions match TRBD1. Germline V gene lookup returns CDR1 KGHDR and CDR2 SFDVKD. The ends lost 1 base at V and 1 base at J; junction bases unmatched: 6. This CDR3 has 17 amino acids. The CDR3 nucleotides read TGTGCCACCAGTGATTTCCTGGACAGGGGCGATAACTATGGCTACACCTTC. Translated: CATSDFLDRGDNYGYTF.

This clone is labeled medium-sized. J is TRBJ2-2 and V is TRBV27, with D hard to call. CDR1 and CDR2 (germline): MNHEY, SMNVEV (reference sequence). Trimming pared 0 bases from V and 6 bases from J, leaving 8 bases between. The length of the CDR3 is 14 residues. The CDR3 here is CASSLSAGPGELFF. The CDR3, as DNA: TGTGCCAGCAGTTTATCTGCAGGCCCCGGGGAGCTGTTTTTT.

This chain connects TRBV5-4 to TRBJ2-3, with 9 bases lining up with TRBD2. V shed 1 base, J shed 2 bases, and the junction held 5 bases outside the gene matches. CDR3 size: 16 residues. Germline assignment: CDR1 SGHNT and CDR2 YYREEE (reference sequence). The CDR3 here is CASSLKSGGLTDTQYF. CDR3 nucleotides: TGTGCCAGCAGCTTGAAAAGCGGGGGGCTCACAGATACGCAGTATTTT.

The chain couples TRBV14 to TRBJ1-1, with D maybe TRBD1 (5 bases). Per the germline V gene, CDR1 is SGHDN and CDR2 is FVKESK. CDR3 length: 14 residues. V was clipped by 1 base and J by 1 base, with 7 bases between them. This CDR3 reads CASSQGGRNTEAFF. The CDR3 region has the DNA TGTGCCAGCAGCCAAGGGGGACGGAACACTGAAGCTTTCTTT.

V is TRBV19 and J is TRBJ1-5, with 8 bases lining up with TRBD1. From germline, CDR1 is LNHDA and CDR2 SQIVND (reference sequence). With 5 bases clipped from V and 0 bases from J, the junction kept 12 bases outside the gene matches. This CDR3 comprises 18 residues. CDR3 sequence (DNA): TGTGCCAGTAGTCCGGTAGGGACAGGTGAATATAGCAATCAGCCCCAGCATTTT. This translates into CASSPVGTGEYSNQPQHF.